This passage covers 8 T cell receptor beta chains from one sample sequenced in a study of blood T cells in healthy people across ages. Primers used in a second PCR of roughly 6 to 11 cycles were a sample-barcoded 5' primer and a J-beta primer mix. TCRdb reprocessed the 5' RACE reads via MiXCR and lists one record per CDR3 protein. The table shows fewer than 1,000,000 distinct CDR3 sequences, with less than 60% occurring only once. The sample comprised blood. The receptors were sampled from a man older than 75 in good health.

The CDR3, as DNA: TGTGCCAGCAGCACACCCCGGAGGGCCACATCCTACAATGAGCAGTTCTTC. Translating gives CASSTPRRATSYNEQFF. The V and J genes are TRBV7-8 and TRBJ2-1, with a possible D match to TRBD2 (6 bases). V was trimmed by 5 bases and J by 1 base, leaving 18 bases between them. Per germline, CDR1 SGHVS and CDR2 FQNEAQ. The CDR3 covers 17 residues.

Only a few counts were recorded for this clonotype. The V gene is TRBV5-1, the J gene TRBJ1-2, with TRBD1 as a possible D gene (5 bases). The V gene lost 1 base and the J gene lost 8 bases, with 12 bases spanning the gap. Germline CDR1 reads SGHRS; CDR2 reads YFSETQ. This CDR3 spans 13 amino acids. The CDR3 reads CASSLSGLDGYTF. The DNA of the CDR3 is TGCGCCAGCAGCTTGTCAGGGTTGGACGGCTACACCTTC.

Comment on this clonotype: The junction shows a germline mismatch at one end, possibly a read error. This chain connects TRBV6-2 or TRBV6-3 to TRBJ2-7, with 7 bases that match TRBD2. The germline CDR1 and CDR2 sequences are MNHEY and SVGEGT. This CDR3 spans 15 amino acids. The CDR3, as DNA: TGTACCAGCAGTCGGCCGCGGGGGACCTCCTACGAGCAGTACTTC. This gives the protein CTSSRPRGTSYEQYF.

This clonotype showed up just once. Germline is not matched at one junction end, which may reflect a read error. This chain links TRBV7-7 with TRBJ2-7, with TRBD2 identical over 8 bases. The end of the DNA fits TRBJ2-5 better, so the J call may be wrong. The CDR3 contains 16 residues. Germline CDR1 is SSHAT and CDR2 is FNYEAQ (reference sequence). CDR3 sequence (DNA): TGTGCTAGCAGCTTACGTAACGGGGGGGCTCAAGAGACCCAGTACTTC. This sequence encodes CASSLRNGGAQETQYF.

This clonotype was seen only once. A much larger clone lies a single base off, so this may be a read error. This chain joins TRBV29-1 and TRBJ2-1; the match to TRBD2 covers 9 bases. CDR3 length: 14 amino acids. The germline gives CDR1 SQVTM, CDR2 ANQGSEA. The CDR3 reads CSVLGLAPDNKQFF. The DNA of the CDR3 is TGCAGCGTTCTAGGACTAGCGCCAGACAATAAGCAGTTCTTC.

This chain joins TRBV20-1 and TRBJ2-1, with 8 nucleotides matching TRBD1. V was clipped by 1 base and J by 6 bases; unmatched bases: 5. Germline V gene data show CDR1 as DFQATT and CDR2 as SNEGSKA (reference sequence). The length of the CDR3 is 14 residues. CDR3 in amino acids: CSARAGGSGNEQFF. As DNA, the CDR3 is TGCAGTGCTAGAGCAGGGGGCTCAGGCAATGAGCAGTTCTTC.

This clonotype came up a few times. The chain recombines TRBV12-3 or TRBV12-4 with TRBJ2-7, with TRBD2 as a possible D gene (6 bases). This CDR3 contains 13 residues. V lost 4 bases and J 7 bases, leaving 14 bases between the germline ends. CDR3 DNA: TGTGCCAGCAGTTACGGACCCGCGGGGGAGCAGTACTTC. Residues: CASSYGPAGEQYF.

The CDR3 is CASSSSTGVDEQFF. The CDR3 DNA reads TGTGCCAGCAGTTCCTCGACAGGGGTCGACGAGCAGTTCTTC. The V and J genes are TRBV28 and TRBJ2-1; 8 bases are a match to TRBD1. This CDR3 region has 14 residues. With V trimmed by 4 bases and J by 10 bases, 9 bases remained unmatched. The V gene's germline CDR1 is MDHEN and CDR2 SYDVKM.